The entry below gives a single T cell receptor beta chain sequence along with its context. Participant ages covered about 18 to 89 years across 24 US areas. Germline V gene lookup returns CDR1 LGHDT and CDR2 YNNKEL (reference sequence). The CDR3 is 15 residues long. J was trimmed by 4 bases and V by 1 base; bases with no gene match: 6. The sample belongs to a study of blood T cell repertoires in COVID-19. On the study more broadly: T cells, B-cell-depleted T cells, or PBMCs provided the cDNA or gDNA that served as material.

As processed by the authors: Quantification of nucleated cells was approximated via reference gene primer amplification. Sequencing was performed with immunoSEQ multiplex PCR; in TCRdb, only in-frame clones are kept and a portion is missing. D and trimming were read from the DNA, whereas the V and J calls and clone size are those reported in that table. The data contain approximately 300,000 clones, 87% of them singletons. The rearrangement links TRBV3-1 (or the pseudogene TRBV3-2) to TRBJ1-2; TRBD1 matches 7 bases. The source material was PBMCs or T cells enriched from blood (not recorded which). The source of this sequence is a woman aged 30 to 39 who had recovered from COVID-19. The CDR3 region is CASSQGPGQSYGYTF. The CDR3 DNA follows: TGTGCCAGCAGCCAAGGTCCGGGACAGAGCTATGGCTACACCTTC.